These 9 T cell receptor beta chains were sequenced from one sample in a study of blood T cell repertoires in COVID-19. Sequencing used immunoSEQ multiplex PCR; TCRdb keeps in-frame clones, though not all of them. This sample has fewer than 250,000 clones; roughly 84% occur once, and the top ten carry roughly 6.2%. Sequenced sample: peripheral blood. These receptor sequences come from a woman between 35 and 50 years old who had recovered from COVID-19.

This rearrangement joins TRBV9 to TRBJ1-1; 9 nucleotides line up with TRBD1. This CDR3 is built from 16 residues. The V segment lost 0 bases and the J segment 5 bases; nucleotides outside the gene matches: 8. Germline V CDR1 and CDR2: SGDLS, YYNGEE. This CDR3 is CASSVASGQGGTEAFF. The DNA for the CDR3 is TGTGCCAGCAGCGTAGCCTCGGGACAGGGAGGGACTGAAGCTTTCTTT. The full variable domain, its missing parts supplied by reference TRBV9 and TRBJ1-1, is DSGVTQTPKHLITATGQRVTLRCSPRSGDLSVYWYQQSLDQGLQFLIQYYNGEERAKGNILERFSAQQFPDLHSELNLSSLELGDSALYFCASSVASGQGGTEAFFGQGTRLTVV.

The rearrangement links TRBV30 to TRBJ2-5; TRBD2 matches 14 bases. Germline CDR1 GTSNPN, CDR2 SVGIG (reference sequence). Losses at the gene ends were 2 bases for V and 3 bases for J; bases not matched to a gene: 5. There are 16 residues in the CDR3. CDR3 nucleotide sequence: TGTGCCTGGAGTCCGGGACTAGCGGGAGTAGAAGAGACCCAGTACTTC. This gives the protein CAWSPGLAGVEETQYF.

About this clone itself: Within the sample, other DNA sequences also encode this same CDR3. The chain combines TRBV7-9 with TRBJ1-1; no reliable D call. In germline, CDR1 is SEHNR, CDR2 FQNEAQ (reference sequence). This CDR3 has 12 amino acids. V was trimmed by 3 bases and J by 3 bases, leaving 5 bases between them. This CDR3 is CASSFGDTEAFF. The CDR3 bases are TGTGCCAGCAGCTTTGGAGACACTGAAGCTTTCTTT.

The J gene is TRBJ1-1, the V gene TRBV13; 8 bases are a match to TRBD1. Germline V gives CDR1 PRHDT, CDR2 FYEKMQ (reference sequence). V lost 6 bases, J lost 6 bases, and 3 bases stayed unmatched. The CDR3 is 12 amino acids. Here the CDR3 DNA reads TGTGCCAGCAGGACGACAGGGGCTGAAGCTTTCTTT. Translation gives CASRTTGAEAFF.

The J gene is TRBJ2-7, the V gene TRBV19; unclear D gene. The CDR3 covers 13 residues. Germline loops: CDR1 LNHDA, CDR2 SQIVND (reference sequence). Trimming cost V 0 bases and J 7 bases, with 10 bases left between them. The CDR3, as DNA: TGTGCCAGTAGTATAGATGTCCGTTATGAGCAGTACTTC. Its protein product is CASSIDVRYEQYF.

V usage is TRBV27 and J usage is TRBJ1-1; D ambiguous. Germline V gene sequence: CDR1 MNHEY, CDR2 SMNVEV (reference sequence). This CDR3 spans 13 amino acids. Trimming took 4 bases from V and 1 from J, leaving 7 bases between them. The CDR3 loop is CASSSVQNTEAFF. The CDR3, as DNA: TGTGCCAGCAGTTCGGTTCAGAACACTGAAGCTTTCTTT.

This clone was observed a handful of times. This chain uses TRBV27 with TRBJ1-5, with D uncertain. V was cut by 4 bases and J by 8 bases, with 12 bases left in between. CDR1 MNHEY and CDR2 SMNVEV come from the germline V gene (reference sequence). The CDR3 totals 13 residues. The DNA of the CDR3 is TGTGCCAGCAGTTCCATCGAACGGGAGCCCCAGCATTTT. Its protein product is CASSSIEREPQHF.

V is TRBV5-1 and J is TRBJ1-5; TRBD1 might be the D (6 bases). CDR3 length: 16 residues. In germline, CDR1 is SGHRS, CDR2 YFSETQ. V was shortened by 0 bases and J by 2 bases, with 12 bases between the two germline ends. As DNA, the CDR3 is TGCGCCAGCAGCTTGGGGCAACAGGGTGGCAATCAGCCCCAGCATTTT. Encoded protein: CASSLGQQGGNQPQHF.

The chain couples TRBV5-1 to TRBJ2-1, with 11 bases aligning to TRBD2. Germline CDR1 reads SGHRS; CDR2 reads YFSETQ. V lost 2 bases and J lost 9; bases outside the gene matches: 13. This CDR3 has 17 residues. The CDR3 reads CASSLGFSGRASSEQFF. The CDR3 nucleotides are TGCGCCAGCAGCTTAGGGTTTAGCGGGAGGGCCAGTTCTGAGCAGTTCTTC.